The sequence of this T cell receptor beta chain was determined in a study of OX40 agonist ivuxolimab in advanced cancers. At the level of the study: Patients' therapy was ivuxolimab, an antibody that acts as an agonist of OX40 (CD134). The mean age was approximately 56 years, ranging from 23 to 79, with about four fifths of participants male. Of the participants, approximately 40% had some prior anti-PD-1, anti-PD-L1 or anti-CTLA-4 therapy, which was allowed.

Of note for this clone: The antigen is undetermined.

Study-wide findings and caveats: More expanded clones were found, on average, in CD8+ than in CD4+ T cells.

TCRdb's copy holds only in-frame clones and misses some; the assay was immunoSEQ multiplex PCR. The sample lists about 49,000 clones; about 80% were seen once. The TCR sequence derives from an adult with an advanced solid tumor such as melanoma, head and neck, liver or kidney cancer. The sequences come from CD4+ or CD8+ T cells sorted from blood, collected in a trial of the OX40 agonist ivuxolimab.

The CDR3 loop reads CASSVGRGPNQGGELFF. CDR3 sequence (DNA): TGTGCCAGCAGCGTAGGGCGGGGACCCAATCAAGGCGGGGAGCTGTTTTTT. The chain carries TRBV9 and TRBJ2-2, with a weak D call TRBD2 (6 bases). CDR3 size: 17 residues. Germline assignment: CDR1 SGDLS and CDR2 YYNGEE. Trimming removed 0 bases at V and 7 bases at J, with 19 bases between.